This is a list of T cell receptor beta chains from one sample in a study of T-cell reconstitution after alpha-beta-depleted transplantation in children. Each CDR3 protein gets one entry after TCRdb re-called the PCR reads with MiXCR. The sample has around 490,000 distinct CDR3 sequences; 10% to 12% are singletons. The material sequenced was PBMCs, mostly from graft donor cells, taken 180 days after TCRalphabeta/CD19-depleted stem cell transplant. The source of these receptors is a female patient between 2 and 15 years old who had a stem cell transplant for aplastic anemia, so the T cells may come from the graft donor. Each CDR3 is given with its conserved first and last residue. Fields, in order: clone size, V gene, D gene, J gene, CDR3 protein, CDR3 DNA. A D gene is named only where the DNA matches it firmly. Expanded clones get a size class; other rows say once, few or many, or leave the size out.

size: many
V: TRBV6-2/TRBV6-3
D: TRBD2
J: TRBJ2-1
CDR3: CASRPSGSYNEQFF
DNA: TGTGCCAGCAGACCAAGCGGGAGTTACAATGAGCAGTTCTTC

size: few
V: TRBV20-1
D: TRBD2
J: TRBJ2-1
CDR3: CSARVLTSGKFSYNEQFF
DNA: TGCAGTGCTAGAGTTCTAACTAGCGGGAAGTTCTCCTACAATGAGCAGTTCTTC

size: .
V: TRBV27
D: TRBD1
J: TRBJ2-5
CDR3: CASSPPGDREPQYF
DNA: TGTGCCAGCAGTCCACCCGGGGACAGGGAGCCCCAGTACTTC

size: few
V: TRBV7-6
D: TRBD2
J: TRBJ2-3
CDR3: CASSLFSGLAGGLDTQYF
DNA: TGTGCCAGCAGCTTATTTTCGGGACTAGCGGGAGGGTTGGATACGCAGTATTTT

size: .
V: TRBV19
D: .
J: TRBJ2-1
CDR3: CASGSLDRYNEQFF
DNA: TGTGCCAGTGGTAGCCTGGACCGTTACAATGAGCAGTTCTTC

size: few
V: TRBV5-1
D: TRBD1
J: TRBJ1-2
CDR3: CASRGTANYGYTF
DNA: TGCGCCAGCAGAGGGACAGCTAACTATGGCTACACCTTC

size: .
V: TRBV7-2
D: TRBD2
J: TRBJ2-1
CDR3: CASSLAATSGPRFF
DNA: TGTGCCAGCAGCTTAGCGGCGACTAGCGGCCCCCGGTTCTTC

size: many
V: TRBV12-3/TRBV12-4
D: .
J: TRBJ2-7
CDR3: CASSLVHEQYF
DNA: TGTGCCAGCAGTTTGGTCCACGAGCAGTACTTC

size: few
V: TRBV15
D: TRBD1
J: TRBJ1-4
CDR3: CATSRDPGRGRSVGKLFF
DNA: TGTGCCACCAGCAGAGATCCGGGCAGGGGGCGATCGGTGGGAAAACTGTTTTTT

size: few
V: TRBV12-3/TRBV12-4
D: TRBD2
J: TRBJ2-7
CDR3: CASRISGGVGEQYF
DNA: TGTGCCAGCAGAATCAGCGGGGGGGTGGGGGAGCAGTACTTC

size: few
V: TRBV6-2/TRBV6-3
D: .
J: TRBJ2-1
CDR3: CASTSGRSLGNEQFF
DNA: TGTGCCAGCACTTCCGGACGAAGCTTAGGGAATGAGCAGTTCTTC

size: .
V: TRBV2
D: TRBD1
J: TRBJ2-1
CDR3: CASSERWGRGLGWNEQFF
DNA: TGTGCCAGCAGTGAACGTTGGGGCAGGGGGCTGGGGTGGAATGAGCAGTTCTTC

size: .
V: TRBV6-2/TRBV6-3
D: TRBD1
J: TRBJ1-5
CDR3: CASSSDRGSRQPQHF
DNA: TGTGCCAGCAGCAGTGACAGGGGCAGTCGTCAGCCCCAGCATTTT

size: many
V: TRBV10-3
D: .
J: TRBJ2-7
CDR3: CAISEWRGTGSYEQYF
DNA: TGTGCCATCAGTGAGTGGAGGGGAACAGGGTCCTACGAGCAGTACTTC

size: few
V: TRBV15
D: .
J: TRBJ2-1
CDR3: CATSRERGSVGASSYNEQFF
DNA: TGTGCCACCAGCAGAGAACGGGGATCCGTGGGAGCCTCCTCCTACAATGAGCAGTTCTTC

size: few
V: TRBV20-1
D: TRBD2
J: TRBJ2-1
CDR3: CSAPPLAGVSYNEQFF
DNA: TGCAGTGCCCCCCCACTAGCGGGAGTCTCCTACAATGAGCAGTTCTTC

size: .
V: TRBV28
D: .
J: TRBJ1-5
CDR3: CASRPSRDVSNQPQHF
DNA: TGTGCCAGCAGACCCTCCCGGGACGTTAGCAATCAGCCCCAGCATTTT

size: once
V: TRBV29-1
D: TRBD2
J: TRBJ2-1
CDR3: CSVGTSGRGGEYNEQFF
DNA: TGCAGCGTTGGAACTAGCGGGAGGGGTGGTGAATACAATGAGCAGTTCTTC

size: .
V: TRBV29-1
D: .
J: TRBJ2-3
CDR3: CSVGSTDTQYF
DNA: TGCAGCGTTGGGAGCACAGATACGCAGTATTTT

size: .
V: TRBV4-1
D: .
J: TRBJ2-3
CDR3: CASSPRSFTDTQYF
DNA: TGCGCCAGCAGCCCGAGGAGCTTCACAGATACGCAGTATTTT

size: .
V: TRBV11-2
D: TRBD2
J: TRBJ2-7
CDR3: CASSDGRVPYYEQYF
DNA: TGTGCCAGCAGTGATGGGAGGGTGCCCTACTACGAGCAGTACTTC

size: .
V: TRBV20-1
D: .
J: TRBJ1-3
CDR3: CSARGGNTIYF
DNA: TGCAGTGCTAGAGGAGGAAACACCATATATTTT

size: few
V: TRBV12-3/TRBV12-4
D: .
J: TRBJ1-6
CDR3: CASCLGGISYNSPLHF
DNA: TGTGCCAGCTGTTTGGGGGGAATCTCCTATAATTCACCCCTCCACTTT

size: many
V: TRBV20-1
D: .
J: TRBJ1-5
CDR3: CSAREGSPNQPQHF
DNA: TGCAGTGCTAGAGAGGGCAGCCCCAATCAGCCCCAGCATTTT

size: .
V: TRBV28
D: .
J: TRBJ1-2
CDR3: CASRVGQFNYGYTF
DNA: TGTGCCAGCAGGGTTGGACAGTTTAACTATGGCTACACCTTC

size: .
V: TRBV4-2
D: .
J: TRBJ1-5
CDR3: CASSQDRQGKSNQPQHF
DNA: TGTGCCAGCAGCCAAGATCGCCAGGGCAAGAGCAATCAGCCCCAGCATTTT

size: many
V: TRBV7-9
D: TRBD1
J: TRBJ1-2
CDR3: CASSSGQGTQDGYTF
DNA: TGTGCCAGCAGCTCAGGACAGGGAACCCAGGATGGCTACACCTTC

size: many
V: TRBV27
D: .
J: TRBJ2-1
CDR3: CASTNTGNNEQFF
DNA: TGTGCCAGCACGAATACAGGGAACAATGAGCAGTTCTTC

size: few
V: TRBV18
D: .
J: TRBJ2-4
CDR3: CASSPLGDIRDIQYF
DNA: TGTGCCAGCTCACCATTGGGGGACATCCGTGACATTCAGTACTTC

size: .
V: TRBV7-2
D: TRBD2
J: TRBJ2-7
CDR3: CASSLALAAGAYEQYF
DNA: TGTGCCAGCAGCTTAGCGCTAGCGGCCGGGGCCTACGAGCAGTACTTC

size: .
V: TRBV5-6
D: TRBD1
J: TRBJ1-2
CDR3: CASSLNRRGRDYGYTF
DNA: TGTGCCAGCAGCTTGAATAGGAGGGGGCGAGACTATGGCTACACCTTC

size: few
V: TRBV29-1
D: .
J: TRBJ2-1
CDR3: CSVVAESSYNEQFF
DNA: TGCAGCGTTGTAGCTGAGAGCTCCTACAATGAGCAGTTCTTC

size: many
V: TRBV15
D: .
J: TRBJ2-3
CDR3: CATSRDLGTDTQYF
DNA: TGTGCCACCAGCAGAGATTTGGGCACAGATACGCAGTATTTT

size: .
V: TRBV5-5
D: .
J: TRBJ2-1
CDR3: CATSLVPRKGWQFF
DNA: TGTGCCACCAGCTTGGTCCCTCGGAAGGGATGGCAGTTCTTC

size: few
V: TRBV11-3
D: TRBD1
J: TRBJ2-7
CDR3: CASSSSRAYIFRDRDPYEQYF
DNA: TGTGCCAGCAGCTCCTCAAGAGCGTATATATTTAGGGACAGGGACCCCTACGAGCAGTACTTC

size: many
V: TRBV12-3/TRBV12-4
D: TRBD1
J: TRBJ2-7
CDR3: CASSGTETYEQYF
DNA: TGTGCCAGCAGCGGGACAGAGACCTACGAGCAGTACTTC

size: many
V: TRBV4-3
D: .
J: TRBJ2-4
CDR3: CASSQDSRASAKNIQYF
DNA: TGCGCCAGCAGCCAAGATTCGCGAGCGTCGGCCAAAAACATTCAGTACTTC

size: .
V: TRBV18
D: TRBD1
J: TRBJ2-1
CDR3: CASSPGDRTYNEQFF
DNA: TGTGCCAGCTCACCAGGGGACAGAACCTACAATGAGCAGTTCTTC

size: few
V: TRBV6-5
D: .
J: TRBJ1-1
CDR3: CASSYLSGTRGNTEAFF
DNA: TGTGCCAGCAGTTACCTCTCCGGGACCCGAGGAAACACTGAAGCTTTCTTT

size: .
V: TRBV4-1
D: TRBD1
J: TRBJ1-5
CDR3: CASSLSGDRGLRNQPQHF
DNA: TGCGCCAGCAGCCTCTCAGGCGACAGGGGGCTTCGCAATCAGCCCCAGCATTTT

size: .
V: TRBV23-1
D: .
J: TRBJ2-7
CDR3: CASSQSRPDTYEQYF
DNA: TGCGCCAGCAGTCAATCGAGGCCCGACACCTACGAGCAGTACTTC

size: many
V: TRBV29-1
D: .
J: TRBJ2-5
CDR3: CSDSTGWGETQYF
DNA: TGCAGCGACTCAACAGGGTGGGGAGAGACCCAGTACTTC

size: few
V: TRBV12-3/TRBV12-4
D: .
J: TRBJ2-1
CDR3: CASATSSGEQFF
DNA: TGTGCCAGCGCGACTAGTTCCGGGGAGCAGTTCTTC

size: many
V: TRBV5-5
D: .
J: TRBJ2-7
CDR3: CASSLRLIYEQYF
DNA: TGTGCCAGCAGCTTGAGGCTAATCTACGAGCAGTACTTC

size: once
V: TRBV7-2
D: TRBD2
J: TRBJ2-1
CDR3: CASSLSGRGAAYNEQFF
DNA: TGTGCCAGCAGCCTAAGTGGGAGGGGAGCGGCCTACAATGAGCAGTTCTTC

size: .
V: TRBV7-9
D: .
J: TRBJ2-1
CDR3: CASSLGVHDHNEQFF
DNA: TGTGCCAGCAGCTTAGGAGTACACGATCACAATGAGCAGTTCTTC

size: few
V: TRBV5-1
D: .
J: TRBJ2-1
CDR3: CASSLRGYSYNEQFF
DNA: TGCGCCAGCAGCTTGAGAGGATATTCCTACAATGAGCAGTTCTTC

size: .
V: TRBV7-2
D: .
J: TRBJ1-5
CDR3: CASSAIGGNNQPQHF
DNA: TGTGCCAGCAGCGCAATAGGTGGCAACAATCAGCCCCAGCATTTT

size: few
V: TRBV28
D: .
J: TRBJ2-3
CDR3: CASSSGPVTDTQYF
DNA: TGTGCCAGCAGTAGCGGTCCGGTCACAGATACGCAGTATTTT

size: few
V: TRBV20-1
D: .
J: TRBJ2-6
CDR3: CSARPFSGANVLTF
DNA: TGCAGTGCCCGGCCCTTTTCTGGGGCCAACGTCCTGACTTTC